Shown below are 20 T cell receptor beta chains from a single sample sequenced in a study of blood T cell repertoires in COVID-19. Only in-frame clones appear in the TCRdb table, and some are missing; sequencing was by immunoSEQ multiplex PCR. This sample has roughly 300,000 clones; approximately 90% occur once, and the top ten carry approximately 5.4%. Material for sequencing was PBMCs or T cells enriched from blood (not recorded which). These receptor sequences come from a woman aged 25 to 39 who had recovered from COVID-19.

The chain couples TRBV5-5 to TRBJ2-7; TRBD1 matches at 7 bases. From germline, CDR1 is SGHKS and CDR2 YYEKEE (reference sequence). The CDR3 totals 14 residues. V gave up 4 bases and J gave up 7 bases; unmatched junction bases: 11. The CDR3 reads CASSLGTDRGEQYF. The CDR3 DNA follows: TGTGCCAGCAGCCTGGGGACAGATCGTGGGGAGCAGTACTTC.

The rearrangement links TRBV29-1 to TRBJ1-2, with a weak D call TRBD1 (5 bases). CDR1 and CDR2 from the germline V gene are SQVTM and ANQGSEA. The CDR3 extends over 12 amino acids. The V gene lost 4 bases and the J gene lost 6 bases, with 12 bases spanning the gap. The CDR3 protein is CSVGVSGDGYTF. For the CDR3, the DNA is TGCAGCGTTGGGGTCTCGGGGGATGGCTACACCTTC.

The chain is built from TRBV19 and TRBJ1-1, with D perhaps matching TRBD1 (6 bases). Looked up from germline, CDR1 is LNHDA and CDR2 is SQIVND (reference sequence). V lost 6 bases, J lost 5 bases, and 16 bases lay in between. The CDR3 is 14 amino acids. CDR3 loop: CASRTNRADTEAFF. The CDR3 nucleotides are TGTGCCAGTAGGACAAACAGGGCTGATACTGAAGCTTTCTTT.

The count of this clone is one. The rearrangement uses TRBV9 and TRBJ2-5; 11 bases fit TRBD2. The length of the CDR3 is 17 residues. V gave up 0 bases and J gave up 1 base; unmatched junction bases: 5. CDR1 and CDR2 from the germline V gene are SGDLS and YYNGEE. CDR3: CASSVDPSGGTQETQYF. As DNA, the CDR3 is TGTGCCAGCAGCGTAGACCCTAGCGGGGGGACCCAAGAGACCCAGTACTTC.

The chain recombines TRBV9 with TRBJ2-4, with TRBD1 identical over 7 bases. The germline V gene encodes CDR1 SGDLS and CDR2 YYNGEE. The CDR3 spans 18 residues. The V gene end was trimmed by 3 bases and the J gene end by 0 bases; junction bases not matched to a gene: 12. CDR3 loop: CASSGDNRGHLAKNIQYF. CDR3 nucleotides: TGTGCCAGCAGCGGAGACAACAGGGGCCATTTAGCCAAAAACATTCAGTACTTC.

J is TRBJ2-7 and V is TRBV4-1; D perhaps matches TRBD2 (6 bases). V lost 3 bases and J 4 bases, leaving 16 bases between the germline ends. Germline V gives CDR1 MGHRA, CDR2 YSYEKL. The CDR3 is 15 residues long. The CDR3 region is CASSHPAAGKYEQYF. CDR3 DNA: TGCGCCAGCAGCCACCCAGCGGCGGGGAAGTACGAGCAGTACTTC.

The rearrangement joins TRBV19 to TRBJ1-2; D remains unclear. There are 10 residues in the CDR3. Germline CDR1 is LNHDA and CDR2 is SQIVND (reference sequence). Trimming pared 5 bases from V and 8 bases from J, leaving 6 bases between. DNA of the CDR3: TGTGCCAGTAGTTCCGGGGGCTACACCTTC. Translating gives CASSSGGYTF.

The chain is built from TRBV27 and TRBJ1-5, with 7 bases matching TRBD1. Unmatched junction bases numbered 8, after V lost 7 bases and J lost 2 bases. This CDR3 is built from 15 residues. Per germline, CDR1 MNHEY and CDR2 SMNVEV (reference sequence). The chain's CDR3 is CASTRQGLGNQPQHF. The CDR3 nucleotides are TGTGCCAGCACCCGACAGGGTTTAGGCAATCAGCCCCAGCATTTT.

The V and J genes are TRBV10-2 and TRBJ1-3; 7 nucleotides agree with TRBD1. J gave up 2 bases and V 9 bases, and 4 bases lay outside the gene matches. This CDR3 has 13 amino acids. The germline V gene has CDR1 WSHSY and CDR2 SAAADI. The CDR3 sequence is CASRTGAGNTIYF. The CDR3 nucleotides are TGCGCCAGTAGAACAGGGGCTGGAAACACCATATATTTT.

V and J are TRBV2 and TRBJ1-1, with D perhaps matching TRBD1 (6 bases). The germline V gene has CDR1 SNHLY and CDR2 FYNNEI. The CDR3 contains 14 residues. With 5 bases removed from V and 1 base from J, the gap between germline ends came to 11 bases. The CDR3 spells CASSPQGRNTEAFF. The CDR3 DNA reads as TGTGCCAGCAGTCCCCAGGGGCGGAACACTGAAGCTTTCTTT.

CDR3 in DNA: TGTGCCTGGAGTCAGGGGAACACTGAAGCTTTCTTT. Its translation: CAWSQGNTEAFF. J is TRBJ1-1 and V is TRBV30; possible D gene TRBD1, 5 bases. V was pared by 2 bases and J by 1 base, with 5 bases between. CDR1 GTSNPN and CDR2 SVGIG come from the germline V gene (reference sequence). The CDR3 loop spans 12 amino acids. The complete variable domain, with remaining parts taken from reference TRBV30 and TRBJ1-1, reads SQTIHQWPATLVQPVGSPLSLECTVEGTSNPNLYWYRQAAGRGLQLLFYSVGIGQISSEVPQNLSASRPQDRQFILSSKKLLLSDSGFYLCAWSQGNTEAFFGQGTRLTVV.

The chain joins TRBV9 to TRBJ2-5; tentative D call: TRBD2 (6 bases). CDR1 SGDLS and CDR2 YYNGEE come from the germline V gene. The length of the CDR3 is 14 residues. Between the trimmed V and J ends, which lost 3 bases and 9 bases, there was a span of 18 bases. The CDR3 sequence is CASSDGLGRTAQYF. DNA of the CDR3: TGTGCCAGCAGCGATGGACTGGGGAGGACGGCCCAGTACTTC.

This clone was recorded once. The chain is built from TRBV4-3 and TRBJ1-6; D remains unclear. The germline gives CDR1 LGHNA, CDR2 YSLEER. Trimming pared 2 bases from V and 14 bases from J, leaving 16 bases between. The CDR3 loop spans 14 amino acids. CDR3 sequence reads: CASSQSLTGRTLHF. The CDR3 DNA is TGCGCCAGCAGCCAAAGCCTGACGGGAAGGACCCTCCACTTT.

The V and J genes are TRBV12-3 or TRBV12-4 and TRBJ1-1, with 10 bases lining up with TRBD1. The CDR3 covers 11 residues. V gave up 3 bases and J gave up 12 bases; unmatched junction bases: 1. The CDR3 sequence is CASSLGQGSFF. CDR3 coding DNA: TGTGCCAGCAGTTTGGGACAGGGGTCTTTCTTT.

A word on this clone: One junction end does not reproduce the germline sequence, and a read error may be involved. This same CDR3 is encoded by further DNA sequences in the sample. This rearrangement joins TRBV5-1 to TRBJ1-3; TRBD1 matches at 7 bases. The CDR3 length is 17 residues. CDR1 and CDR2 from the germline V gene are SGHRS and YFSETQ. CDR3 loop: CASSLDEGALRGNTIYF. The DNA of the CDR3 is TGTGCCAGCAGCTTGGATGAGGGGGCACTTAGAGGAAACACCATATATTTT.

This clone was observed once. V gene TRBV11-2 combines with J gene TRBJ1-2, with 7 bases that match TRBD1. Germline V gene data show CDR1 as SGHAT and CDR2 as FQNNGV. CDR3 size: 14 residues. Trimming took 5 bases from V and 4 from J; bases not matched to a gene: 7. CDR3: CASSARDSFYGYTF. As DNA, the CDR3 is TGTGCCAGCAGCGCCCGGGACAGTTTCTATGGCTACACCTTC. The full variable domain, its missing parts supplied by reference TRBV11-2 and TRBJ1-2, is EAGVAQSPRYKIIEKRQSVAFWCNPISGHATLYWYQQILGQGPKLLIQFQNNGVVDDSQLPKDRFSAERLKGVDSTLKIQPAKLEDSAVYLCASSARDSFYGYTFGSGTRLTVV.

The V and J genes are TRBV2 and TRBJ1-2, with TRBD1 matching 7 bases. This CDR3 is 13 amino acids long. Germline CDR1 is SNHLY and CDR2 is FYNNEI. V was pared by 9 bases and J by 4 bases, with 8 bases of the junction left unmatched. This chain's CDR3 is CARGEGAAYGYTF. Written as DNA, the CDR3 is TGTGCCAGGGGAGAGGGGGCAGCCTATGGCTACACCTTC. The full variable domain, in which reference TRBV2 and TRBJ1-2 provide the parts outside the CDR3, is EPEVTQTPSHQVTQMGQEVILRCVPISNHLYFYWYRQILGQKVEFLVSFYNNEISEKSEIFDDQFSVERPDGSNFTLKIRSTKLEDSAMYFCARGEGAAYGYTFGSGTRLTVV.

The chain combines TRBV4-1 with TRBJ1-2, with 8 bases identical to TRBD1. The length of the CDR3 is 15 residues. Germline V lookup: CDR1 MGHRA, CDR2 YSYEKL. V trimming: 6 bases; J trimming: 5 bases; junction bases outside the gene matches: 11. CDR3 DNA: TGCGCCAGCAGGTACACGGCAGGGGGCCTGTATGGCTACACCTTC. This codes for CASRYTAGGLYGYTF.

J is TRBJ1-6 and V is TRBV7-3; no reliable D call. V was cut by 5 bases and J by 7 bases, with 12 bases left in between. Germline CDR1 SGHTA, CDR2 FQGTGA. The CDR3 spans 14 residues. CDR3: CASSLRGVNSPLHF. In DNA form, the CDR3 reads TGTGCCAGCAGCCTCAGAGGAGTCAATTCACCCCTCCACTTT.

This chain joins TRBV5-1 and TRBJ1-2; possibly TRBD1 for D (5 bases). Between the trimmed V and J ends, which lost 4 bases and 0 bases, there was a span of 19 bases. This CDR3 has 17 amino acids. Germline V gene sequence: CDR1 SGHRS, CDR2 YFSETQ. In DNA, the CDR3 is TGCGCCAGCAGCCCGACCCTGGGGCGGGGATCTAACTATGGCTACACCTTC. Its translation is CASSPTLGRGSNYGYTF.